Listed below are T cell receptor beta chains from one sample, sequenced in a study of T-cell reconstitution after alpha-beta-depleted transplantation in children. MiXCR, run by TCRdb on the PCR reads, gives a single entry per CDR3 protein. Among 500,000 or so distinct CDR3 sequences listed, 32% were seen once. The specimen was PBMCs from the stem cell graft donor, collected from the stem cell graft. Source of these receptors: a human donor who donated a stem cell graft to a child with aplastic anemia. CDR3s include the opening cysteine and the closing phenylalanine or tryptophan. Each record gives: V gene, D gene, clone size, J gene, CDR3 DNA, CDR3 protein. A D gene is named only where the DNA matches it firmly. Expanded clones get a size class; other rows say once, few or many, or leave the size out.

v_call: TRBV10-3
d_call: TRBD2
clone_size: -
j_call: TRBJ2-3
cdr3_nt: TGTGCCACGACTAGCGGTACGGGGCAGTATTTT
cdr3_aa: CATTSGTGQYF

v_call: TRBV5-5
d_call: TRBD1
clone_size: -
j_call: TRBJ2-3
cdr3_nt: TGTGCCAGCAGCATAAGACAGGGGACCACAGATACGCAGTATTTT
cdr3_aa: CASSIRQGTTDTQYF

v_call: TRBV11-2
d_call: TRBD2
clone_size: -
j_call: TRBJ2-3
cdr3_nt: TGTGCCAGCAGCTTATTGGGCGGGAGGGCCTTTAGCACAGATACGCAGTATTTT
cdr3_aa: CASSLLGGRAFSTDTQYF

v_call: TRBV6-1
d_call: -
clone_size: few
j_call: TRBJ2-1
cdr3_nt: TGTGCCGCGGGGAAGCGCTCCTACAATGAGCAGTTCTTC
cdr3_aa: CAAGKRSYNEQFF

v_call: TRBV18
d_call: -
clone_size: -
j_call: TRBJ2-1
cdr3_nt: TGTGCCAGCTCACGAGGGACGCCGCAACGTCTCGACAATGAGCAGTTCTTC
cdr3_aa: CASSRGTPQRLDNEQFF

v_call: TRBV6-1
d_call: TRBD2
clone_size: many
j_call: TRBJ2-1
cdr3_nt: TGTGCCAGCAGTGAATCGGGAAGCGGGAGCAATGAGCAGTTCTTC
cdr3_aa: CASSESGSGSNEQFF

v_call: TRBV18
d_call: -
clone_size: -
j_call: TRBJ2-2
cdr3_nt: TGTGCCAGCTCACCTCTGGGGCAGAACACCGGGGAGCTGTTTTTT
cdr3_aa: CASSPLGQNTGELFF

v_call: TRBV7-2
d_call: TRBD2
clone_size: -
j_call: TRBJ2-3
cdr3_nt: TGTGCCAGCAGCAACGGGGGGGGGCCGAGCACAGATACGCAGTATTTT
cdr3_aa: CASSNGGGPSTDTQYF

v_call: TRBV12-3/TRBV12-4
d_call: -
clone_size: few
j_call: TRBJ2-3
cdr3_nt: TGTGCCAGCAGTTCGGACCTATATACGCAGTATTTT
cdr3_aa: CASSSDLYTQYF

v_call: TRBV18
d_call: -
clone_size: -
j_call: TRBJ1-1
cdr3_nt: TGTGCCAGCTCACCACCGTCTTCGAGTGAAGCTTTCTTT
cdr3_aa: CASSPPSSSEAFF

v_call: TRBV9
d_call: -
clone_size: -
j_call: TRBJ2-7
cdr3_nt: TGTGCCAGCAGCGTAGGGGACGGTCGATCGTACGAGCAGTACTTC
cdr3_aa: CASSVGDGRSYEQYF

v_call: TRBV25-1
d_call: -
clone_size: few
j_call: TRBJ2-5
cdr3_nt: TGTGCCAGCAGTGAATACAGGGTCGAAGAGACCCAGTACTTC
cdr3_aa: CASSEYRVEETQYF

v_call: TRBV10-3
d_call: -
clone_size: -
j_call: TRBJ1-2
cdr3_nt: TGTGCCATCAGCCCGGACGGGACTAACTATGGCTACACCTTC
cdr3_aa: CAISPDGTNYGYTF

v_call: TRBV2
d_call: TRBD1
clone_size: -
j_call: TRBJ1-5
cdr3_nt: TGTGCCAGCGGAGGGACAGGGGGCATTGGTCAGCCCCAGCATTTT
cdr3_aa: CASGGTGGIGQPQHF

v_call: TRBV20-1
d_call: -
clone_size: -
j_call: TRBJ1-1
cdr3_nt: TGCAGTGCTAGAAGCGGGGAAATAGTGCTCCTGAACACTGAAGCTTTCTTT
cdr3_aa: CSARSGEIVLLNTEAFF

v_call: TRBV5-1
d_call: -
clone_size: -
j_call: TRBJ2-2
cdr3_nt: TGCGCCAGCAGCTTGGAAACGACTGGGGCCGGGGAGCTGTTTTTT
cdr3_aa: CASSLETTGAGELFF

v_call: TRBV28
d_call: -
clone_size: -
j_call: TRBJ2-7
cdr3_nt: TGTGCCAGCACCTCACGGGACTACGAGCAGTACTTC
cdr3_aa: CASTSRDYEQYF